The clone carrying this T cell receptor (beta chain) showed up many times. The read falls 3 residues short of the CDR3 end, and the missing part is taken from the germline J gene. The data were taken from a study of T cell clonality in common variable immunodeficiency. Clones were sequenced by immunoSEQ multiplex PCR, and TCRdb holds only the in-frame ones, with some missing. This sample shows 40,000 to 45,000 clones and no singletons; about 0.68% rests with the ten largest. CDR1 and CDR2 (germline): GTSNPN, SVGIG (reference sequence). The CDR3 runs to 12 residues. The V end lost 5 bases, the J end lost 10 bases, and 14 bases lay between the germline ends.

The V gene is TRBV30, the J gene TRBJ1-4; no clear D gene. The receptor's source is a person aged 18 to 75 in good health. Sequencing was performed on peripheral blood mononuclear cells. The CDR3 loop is CAWSRREPKLFF. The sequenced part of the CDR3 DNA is TGTGCCTGGTCACGGCGGGAGCCAAAA.